These 27 T cell receptor beta chains were all obtained from the same sample, sequenced in a study of cytomegalovirus exposure and HLA in healthy donors (TCRdb year 2017). The receptor library was made with the immunoSEQ multiplex PCR assay. The multiplex PCR relied on a mix of 60 forward primers for TCR Vbeta segments and 13 reverse primers for TCR Jbeta segments. What TCRdb holds here is the immuneACCESS table cut down to in-frame rearrangements. Part of the clones is not present; checked against another copy, under half of the missing clones reflect an unresolved V gene, and the others are unexplained. The sample data list 90,000 to 140,000 clones, and roughly an eighth of these were observed just once. The top ten clones comprise roughly a sixth of the sample. Sequencing used PBMCs. These receptors were collected from a man between 35 and 55 years old in good health and CMV-seropositive.

This clone showed up just a few times. This sequence joins TRBV10-3 and TRBJ1-4; D not certain. The V and J ends lost 6 bases and 8 bases respectively, with 16 bases between them. CDR1 and CDR2 from the germline V gene are ENHRY and SYGVKD. The CDR3 sequence is 14 residues long. In nucleotides, the CDR3 is TGTGCCATCAGACGGGAGTCCTCAGGAGAAAAACTGTTTTTT. This encodes CAIRRESSGEKLFF.

This clone appeared a few times. V is TRBV7-2 and J is TRBJ1-4, with TRBD1 identical over 8 bases. This CDR3 has 15 residues. Germline assignment: CDR1 SGHTA and CDR2 FQGNSA. V dropped 5 bases and J dropped 9; count of bases not matched to a gene: 11. CDR3 in DNA: TGTGCCAGCAGCCTAACCTCCGGGACAGGCAAAAAACTGTTTTTT. Its protein is CASSLTSGTGKKLFF.

The chain links TRBV10-2 to TRBJ2-2; 9 nucleotides agree with TRBD2. V was pared by 2 bases and J by 9 bases, with 4 bases of the junction left unmatched. Per the germline V gene, CDR1 is WSHSY and CDR2 is SAAADI. The CDR3 length is 14 residues. CDR3 sequence reads: CASSEGLANRELFF. CDR3 nucleotide sequence: TGCGCCAGCAGTGAGGGACTAGCGAATCGGGAGCTGTTTTTT.

A few counts support this clone. In the same sample, other DNA sequences code for this CDR3. CDR3 protein: CASSRQNTEAFF. In nucleotides, the CDR3 is TGTGCCAGCAGCAGACAGAACACTGAAGCTTTCTTT. The chain uses TRBV7-9 and TRBJ1-1; no firm D call. Germline loops: CDR1 SEHNR, CDR2 FQNEAQ (reference sequence). The ends were cut back, 5 bases at V and 1 base at J, with 5 bases in the middle. CDR3 size: 12 residues.

This chain joins TRBV4-1 and TRBJ2-7, with TRBD1 identical over 7 bases. The CDR3 is 15 amino acids. V dropped 2 bases and J dropped 2; count of bases not matched to a gene: 6. Germline V CDR1 and CDR2: MGHRA, YSYEKL. The CDR3 is CASSQQSGGTYEQYF. The CDR3 DNA is TGCGCCAGCAGCCAACAGTCAGGGGGTACCTACGAGCAGTACTTC.

This clone was seen a handful of times. V is TRBV7-9 and J is TRBJ1-1, with a tentative D call TRBD1 (6 bases). Germline CDR1 is SEHNR and CDR2 is FQNEAQ (reference sequence). The CDR3 consists of 15 residues. The germline V and J ends were trimmed by 0 bases and 6 bases, with 14 bases remaining between them. DNA of the CDR3: TGTGCCAGCAGCTTAGCGCTGGGGGCGTTGCCTGAAGCTTTCTTT. Residues: CASSLALGALPEAFF.

The table lists this clone with a few counts. V is TRBV14 and J is TRBJ2-3, with 8 bases lining up with TRBD2. This CDR3 comprises 15 residues. Germline CDR1 is SGHDN and CDR2 is FVKESK. After removal of 1 base from V and 6 bases from J, the junction contained 6 bases not matched to a gene. The CDR3 spells CASSQGTSKSDTQYF. CDR3 sequence (DNA): TGTGCCAGCAGCCAAGGGACTAGCAAAAGCGATACGCAGTATTTT.

The sample holds a few counts of this clone. The chain combines TRBV7-2 with TRBJ1-2, with 9 bases aligning to TRBD1. Germline V gene lookup returns CDR1 SGHTA and CDR2 FQGNSA. Trimming took 5 bases from V and 8 from J; bases not matched to a gene: 12. The CDR3 has 15 residues. CDR3 amino acids: CASSEGNRGLGGYTF. The CDR3 nucleotides read TGTGCCAGCAGCGAAGGCAACAGGGGGCTTGGGGGCTACACCTTC.

This clone appeared a few times. The chain couples TRBV19 to TRBJ2-3; maybe TRBD2 (5 bases). Looked up from germline, CDR1 is LNHDA and CDR2 is SQIVND (reference sequence). The CDR3 consists of 14 residues. The germline V and J ends were trimmed by 6 bases and 1 base, with 11 bases remaining between them. In DNA form, the CDR3 reads TGTGCCAGTAGGCCAGCGGATGGCACAGATACGCAGTATTTT. Encoded protein: CASRPADGTDTQYF.

This clone was counted a few times. This chain links TRBV27 with TRBJ2-3; no definite D call. The length of the CDR3 is 15 residues. Looked up from germline, CDR1 is MNHEY and CDR2 is SMNVEV (reference sequence). V gave up 6 bases and J gave up 0 bases, with 13 bases separating them. The CDR3 loop reads CASRKQSDSTDTQYF. As DNA, the CDR3 is TGTGCCAGCAGAAAGCAGAGCGATAGCACAGATACGCAGTATTTT.

The chain is built from TRBV5-1 and TRBJ2-7; tentative D call: TRBD1 (6 bases). From germline, CDR1 is SGHRS and CDR2 YFSETQ. CDR3 size: 14 residues. V lost 2 bases and J lost 2, with 11 bases in between. CDR3 sequence: CASSLGQTAYEQYF. For the CDR3, the DNA is TGCGCCAGCAGCTTAGGACAGACGGCCTACGAGCAGTACTTC.

This clone was counted a few times. Other DNA sequences of this sample code for an identical CDR3. V usage is TRBV28 and J usage is TRBJ2-5; 8 nucleotides match TRBD1. CDR3 length: 14 amino acids. Germline lookup yields CDR1 MDHEN and CDR2 SYDVKM. After removal of 5 bases from V and 5 bases from J, the junction contained 7 bases not matched to a gene. This CDR3 reads CASSRGQGRETQYF. In DNA form, the CDR3 reads TGTGCCAGCAGTAGAGGACAGGGTAGGGAGACCCAGTACTTC.

The V call is TRBV10-3, the J call TRBJ2-7; 7 positions match TRBD1. CDR1 is ENHRY, CDR2 SYGVKD, per germline. CDR3 length: 15 amino acids. V shed 3 bases, J shed 3 bases, and the junction held 8 bases outside the gene matches. CDR3 loop: CAISEEPGQYYEQYF. CDR3 in DNA: TGTGCCATCAGTGAAGAACCGGGACAGTACTACGAGCAGTACTTC.

The chain recombines TRBV5-4 with TRBJ2-5; D possibly corresponds to TRBD1 (6 bases). This CDR3 is built from 14 residues. Germline-derived CDR1 and CDR2 are SGHNT and YYREEE (reference sequence). Trimming pared 1 base from V and 2 bases from J, leaving 9 bases between. CDR3 sequence: CASSLWGLQETQYF. In DNA form, the CDR3 reads TGTGCCAGCAGCTTGTGGGGGCTTCAAGAGACCCAGTACTTC.

The genes are TRBV5-1 and TRBJ2-2; TRBD1 matches at 8 bases. Germline lookup yields CDR1 SGHRS and CDR2 YFSETQ. The ends lost 3 bases at V and 5 bases at J; junction bases unmatched: 9. The CDR3 loop spans 16 amino acids. CDR3 loop: CASSWTDRVRTGELFF. The CDR3 DNA follows: TGCGCCAGCAGCTGGACGGACAGGGTCCGTACCGGGGAGCTGTTTTTT.

The CDR3 region is CASSITAGGKSYEQYF. CDR3 DNA: TGTGCCAGTAGTATTACGGCCGGGGGAAAGTCCTACGAGCAGTACTTC. The chain joins TRBV19 to TRBJ2-7, with D perhaps TRBD2 (6 bases). CDR1 and CDR2 from the germline V gene are LNHDA and SQIVND (reference sequence). The length of the CDR3 is 16 residues. Trimming removed 3 bases at V and 1 base at J, with 16 bases between.

The J gene is TRBJ1-2, the V gene TRBV19; perhaps TRBD1 as D (6 bases). Germline lookup yields CDR1 LNHDA and CDR2 SQIVND (reference sequence). CDR3 size: 17 residues. V lost 7 bases and J 4 bases, leaving 25 bases between the germline ends. CDR3 protein: CASNNRRDSARGYGYTF. CDR3 nucleotide sequence: TGTGCCAGTAATAATAGGAGAGACAGCGCCAGGGGCTATGGCTACACCTTC.

This clone was seen a few times. This sequence joins TRBV10-3 and TRBJ1-1; 9 positions match TRBD1. Germline CDR1 ENHRY, CDR2 SYGVKD. This CDR3 has 15 amino acids. The J segment lost 4 bases and the V segment lost 6 bases, leaving 9 bases of the junction unmatched. The CDR3 here is CAIRDRDRGTTEAFF. The CDR3 coding sequence is TGTGCCATCAGAGACAGAGACAGGGGGACCACTGAAGCTTTCTTT.

In this sample, this clone turned up a few times. The J gene is TRBJ1-4, the V gene TRBV5-4; 11 positions match TRBD1. Trimming at V came to 4 bases and at J to 8 bases, leaving 4 bases not matched to a gene. CDR1 and CDR2 from the germline V gene are SGHNT and YYREEE (reference sequence). The CDR3 has 14 amino acids. Here the CDR3 reads CASSRTGGQEKLFF. CDR3 coding DNA: TGTGCCAGCAGCCGGACAGGGGGCCAGGAAAAACTGTTTTTT.

This sequence joins TRBV28 and TRBJ1-1; 9 nucleotides match TRBD1. Germline loops: CDR1 MDHEN, CDR2 SYDVKM. V shed 6 bases and J 7 bases; nucleotides not matched to a gene: 9. This CDR3 is built from 14 residues. The CDR3 region has the DNA TGTGCCAGCAGCTCCCCGGGACAGGGCGGTGAAGCTTTCTTT. Amino acid sequence: CASSSPGQGGEAFF.

V is TRBV7-9 and J is TRBJ2-3; D unresolved. Germline-derived CDR1 and CDR2 are SEHNR and FQNEAQ (reference sequence). The ends were cut back, 5 bases at V and 1 base at J, with 4 bases in the middle. This CDR3 is 12 amino acids long. The CDR3: CASSPGTDTQYF. CDR3 DNA: TGTGCCAGCAGCCCCGGCACAGATACGCAGTATTTT.

This sequence joins TRBV10-1 and TRBJ2-3, with 11 positions matching TRBD1. The CDR3 runs 15 residues. CDR1 and CDR2 (germline): WNHNN, SYGVQD (reference sequence). Unmatched junction bases numbered 8, after V lost 6 bases and J lost 6 bases. CDR3 coding DNA: TGCGCCAGCAGCGAAAGGACAGGGGGCTACGATACGCAGTATTTT. This gives the protein CASSERTGGYDTQYF.

The V call is TRBV19, the J call TRBJ1-1; TRBD1 matches at 7 bases. Losses at the gene ends were 5 bases for V and 0 bases for J; bases not matched to a gene: 3. This CDR3 region has 14 residues. Germline lookup yields CDR1 LNHDA and CDR2 SQIVND (reference sequence). The CDR3 nucleotides are TGTGCCAGTAGTCTGGGACAGATGAACACTGAAGCTTTCTTT. Protein sequence: CASSLGQMNTEAFF.

This clone has just a few counts. This chain links TRBV28 with TRBJ2-1; 7 nucleotides align to TRBD2. The CDR3 covers 15 residues. The V gene end was trimmed by 7 bases and the J gene end by 2 bases; junction bases not matched to a gene: 8. Germline CDR1 MDHEN, CDR2 SYDVKM. In DNA, the CDR3 is TGTGCCAGCACCGGGGGGAGCGGCCCCTACAATGAGCAGTTCTTC. It is translated as CASTGGSGPYNEQFF.

The V and J genes are TRBV30 and TRBJ1-1; a possible D gene is TRBD1 (6 bases). CDR3 length equals 16 residues. Trimming cost V 0 bases and J 7 bases, with 21 bases left between them. The germline CDR1 and CDR2 sequences are GTSNPN and SVGIG (reference sequence). This CDR3 is CAWSVRVLGGRGEAFF. In nucleotides, the CDR3 is TGTGCCTGGAGTGTACGGGTTTTAGGGGGAAGGGGTGAAGCTTTCTTT. The variable domain in full, completed from reference TRBV30 and TRBJ1-1, reads SQTIHQWPATLVQPVGSPLSLECTVEGTSNPNLYWYRQAAGRGLQLLFYSVGIGQISSEVPQNLSASRPQDRQFILSSKKLLLSDSGFYLCAWSVRVLGGRGEAFFGQGTRLTVV.

This rearrangement joins TRBV5-1 to TRBJ2-1; 10 bases are shared with TRBD2. The CDR3 runs 18 residues. The trim removed 0 bases at V and 5 bases at J, leaving 11 bases unmatched. The germline gives CDR1 SGHRS, CDR2 YFSETQ. CDR3 residues: CASSLARLRTSGNNEQFF. The DNA for the CDR3 is TGCGCCAGCAGCTTGGCTCGTTTGAGGACTAGCGGAAACAATGAGCAGTTCTTC.

This clone was seen more than once but under ten times. DNA of the CDR3: TGTGCCAGCAGCTTAGGGTCTAGCGGGGCCTACGAGCAGTACTTC. Translation gives CASSLGSSGAYEQYF. The rearrangement joins TRBV11-2 to TRBJ2-7, with 9 bases identical to TRBD2. V was clipped by 1 base and J by 2 bases; unmatched bases: 3. CDR1 is SGHAT and CDR2 is FQNNGV in the germline V gene. This CDR3 has 15 amino acids.